The 23 T cell receptor beta chains below were found in one sample sequenced in a study of cytomegalovirus exposure and HLA in healthy donors. Vbeta (60) and Jbeta (13) primers were used in the PCR. The assay was immunoSEQ multiplex PCR, and TCRdb's table has in-frame clones only and misses some. The sample yields 150,000 or so clones, about 75% seen once. Sequenced input: PBMCs. These receptor sequences come from a woman in her thirties or forties in good health and CMV-seropositive.

This rearrangement joins TRBV5-1 to TRBJ2-1; 7 positions agree with TRBD2. The germline V gene has CDR1 SGHRS and CDR2 YFSETQ. There are 15 residues in the CDR3. V gave up 1 base and J gave up 0 bases; unmatched junction bases: 1. The CDR3 protein is CASSLRGGSYNEQFF. CDR3 bases: TGCGCCAGCAGCTTGCGCGGGGGCTCCTACAATGAGCAGTTCTTC. Supplemented by reference TRBV5-1 and TRBJ2-1, the full variable domain reads KAGVTQTPRYLIKTRGQQVTLSCSPISGHRSVSWYQQTPGQGLQFLFEYFSETQRNKGNFPGRFSGRQFSNSRSEMNVSTLELGDSALYLCASSLRGGSYNEQFFGPGTRLTVL.

This clone was recorded a few times. The chain couples TRBV28 to TRBJ1-1; D is unclear. The CDR3 runs to 18 residues. CDR1 and CDR2 from the germline V gene are MDHEN and SYDVKM. Between the trimmed V and J ends, which lost 4 bases and 1 base, there was a span of 22 bases. The CDR3 region has the DNA TGTGCCAGCAGTTCCTTCCGCCTCGGGGTCCCCGAGAACACTGAAGCTTTCTTT. Protein sequence: CASSSFRLGVPENTEAFF.

V and J are TRBV5-1 and TRBJ2-5; perhaps TRBD2 as D (7 bases). CDR3 length: 15 residues. V lost 0 bases, J lost 5 bases, and 14 bases lay in between. Germline CDR1 reads SGHRS; CDR2 reads YFSETQ. The CDR3 coding sequence is TGCGCCAGCAGCTTGGATGGGGGGCGGGAGGAGACCCAGTACTTC. Encoded protein: CASSLDGGREETQYF.

The chain employs TRBV7-9 and TRBJ2-7, with 11 bases fitting TRBD1. There are 15 residues in the CDR3. In germline, CDR1 is SEHNR, CDR2 FQNEAQ (reference sequence). J gave up 6 bases and V 6 bases, and 10 bases lay outside the gene matches. The CDR3 DNA reads TGTGCCAGCAGATCCGGATGGACAGGGGGCACCGAGCAGTACTTC. Residues: CASRSGWTGGTEQYF.

The J gene is TRBJ2-5, the V gene TRBV7-9; TRBD1 agrees at 8 bases. Germline values: CDR1 SEHNR, CDR2 FQNEAQ (reference sequence). The V segment lost 1 base and the J segment 2 bases; nucleotides outside the gene matches: 12. The CDR3 loop spans 18 amino acids. The CDR3 reads CASSLGVGQGAYQETQYF. Here the CDR3 DNA reads TGTGCCAGCAGCTTAGGAGTGGGCCAGGGGGCTTATCAAGAGACCCAGTACTTC.

This sequence joins TRBV2 and TRBJ2-1, with a weak D call TRBD2 (6 bases). Germline V lookup: CDR1 SNHLY, CDR2 FYNNEI. The CDR3 has 12 residues. The germline V and J ends were trimmed by 8 bases and 5 bases, with 10 bases remaining between them. The CDR3 nucleotides are TGTGCCAGCTCGGGACTCAACAATGAGCAGTTCTTC. Amino acid sequence: CASSGLNNEQFF. Variable domain in full (rest from reference TRBV2 and TRBJ2-1): EPEVTQTPSHQVTQMGQEVILRCVPISNHLYFYWYRQILGQKVEFLVSFYNNEISEKSEIFDDQFSVERPDGSNFTLKIRSTKLEDSAMYFCASSGLNNEQFFGPGTRLTVL.

The V and J genes are TRBV27 and TRBJ2-1, with D tentatively TRBD2 (6 bases). Trimming shortened V by 5 bases and J by 4 bases, and 27 bases separated the two germline ends. The CDR3 length is 19 residues. Germline CDR1 reads MNHEY; CDR2 reads SMNVEV (reference sequence). This CDR3 reads CASSPLGWREDLSYNEQFF. The CDR3 DNA is TGTGCCAGCAGTCCCCTGGGGTGGCGGGAAGATCTGTCATACAATGAGCAGTTCTTC.

Concerning this clone itself: At one of its ends the junction is not consistent with the germline gene, which may arise from a read error. The sample holds other DNA sequences that translate to the same CDR3. This chain links TRBV5-1 with TRBJ1-2, with D maybe TRBD1 (6 bases). The CDR3 has 13 amino acids. Germline V gene lookup returns CDR1 SGHRS and CDR2 YFSETQ. Written as DNA, the CDR3 is TGTGCCAGCAGTCCAGGGGATCGGGAAGGCTACACCTTC. It is translated as CASSPGDREGYTF.

The chain has TRBV19 and TRBJ2-5; D remains ambiguous. The CDR3 covers 14 residues. Germline CDR1 LNHDA, CDR2 SQIVND (reference sequence). V lost 4 bases and J 1 base, leaving 10 bases between the germline ends. CDR3 DNA: TGTGCCAGTAGTACCGGTCCGGGCCAAGAGACCCAGTACTTC. As protein: CASSTGPGQETQYF.

The V and J genes are TRBV29-1 and TRBJ2-7; 7 bases map to TRBD1. This CDR3 is built from 16 residues. The ends lost 7 bases at V and 0 bases at J; junction bases unmatched: 15. Germline values: CDR1 SQVTM, CDR2 ANQGSEA. CDR3 amino acids: CSARGGIDLSSYEQYF. CDR3 coding DNA: TGCAGCGCCAGAGGGGGCATTGACTTGAGCTCCTACGAGCAGTACTTC.

The chain carries TRBV29-1 and TRBJ2-7; 12 positions match TRBD1. Germline V CDR1 and CDR2: SQVTM, ANQGSEA. V gave up 0 bases and J gave up 4 bases; unmatched junction bases: 7. The CDR3 sequence is 16 residues long. The CDR3 DNA sequence: TGCAGCGTTGAAGACGGGACAGGGGGCGCAGGGTACGAGCAGTACTTC. The encoded protein is CSVEDGTGGAGYEQYF.

The chain uses TRBV27 and TRBJ2-7; TRBD2 is a possible D gene (6 bases). The CDR3 is 15 amino acids. Germline CDR1 and CDR2: MNHEY and SMNVEV (reference sequence). Trimming pared 6 bases from V and 3 bases from J, leaving 18 bases between. CDR3 sequence reads: CASSKTGGEGYEQYF. The CDR3 bases are TGTGCCAGCAGCAAGACCGGAGGGGAAGGCTACGAGCAGTACTTC.

Note on this clone: The junction shows a germline mismatch at one end, possibly a read error. The V call is TRBV10-3, the J call TRBJ2-7; 12 positions match TRBD2. This CDR3 contains 16 residues. Germline CDR1 is ENHRY and CDR2 is SYGVKD. CDR3 sequence (DNA): TGTGCCATCAGTGGGACCGGGACTAGCGGGTTCTACGAGCAGCACTTC. It is translated as CAISGTGTSGFYEQHF.

The table lists this clone with a few counts. The V gene is TRBV11-1, the J gene TRBJ2-1; maybe TRBD1 (6 bases). With 4 bases removed from V and 7 bases from J, the gap between germline ends came to 11 bases. CDR1 is SGHAT and CDR2 is FQDESV in the germline V gene (reference sequence). CDR3 length: 13 residues. The CDR3 here is CASSSGDRNEQFF. The CDR3 DNA reads as TGTGCCAGCAGCTCAGGGGATCGGAATGAGCAGTTCTTC.

This clone was seen a few times. V usage is TRBV27 and J usage is TRBJ1-1; D is ambiguous. The V and J ends lost 10 bases and 0 bases respectively, with 18 bases between them. This CDR3 is 15 amino acids long. Germline CDR1 MNHEY, CDR2 SMNVEV (reference sequence). The chain's CDR3 is CATPRQRRMNTEAFF. The CDR3 DNA sequence: TGTGCCACCCCAAGGCAGCGAAGAATGAACACTGAAGCTTTCTTT.

V and J are TRBV18 and TRBJ1-1; D perhaps matches TRBD1 (6 bases). This CDR3 comprises 12 residues. The V end lost 4 bases, the J end lost 3 bases, and 6 bases lay between the germline ends. Germline V lookup: CDR1 KGHSH, CDR2 LQKENI. The CDR3 reads CASSQGDTEAFF. The CDR3 nucleotides are TGTGCCAGCTCACAGGGGGACACTGAAGCTTTCTTT.

V and J are TRBV6-1 and TRBJ2-7, with D possibly TRBD1 on 6 matching bases. V was shortened by 6 bases and J by 3 bases, with 21 bases between the two germline ends. CDR1 and CDR2 from the germline V gene are MNHNS and SASEGT. The length of the CDR3 is 16 residues. This chain's CDR3 is CASREQGHSQFYEQYF. The CDR3 DNA is TGTGCCAGCAGAGAACAGGGTCACTCCCAATTCTACGAGCAGTACTTC.

This clone was seen a handful of times. This sequence joins TRBV18 and TRBJ2-2; weak D call: TRBD1 (5 bases). This CDR3 is built from 13 residues. CDR1 KGHSH and CDR2 LQKENI come from the germline V gene. V was shortened by 5 bases and J by 6 bases, with 10 bases between the two germline ends. The CDR3: CASSLGHSGELFF. Written as DNA, the CDR3 is TGTGCCAGCTCATTAGGACATTCCGGGGAGCTGTTTTTT. The full variable domain, in which reference TRBV18 and TRBJ2-2 provide the parts outside the CDR3, is NAGVMQNPRHLVRRRGQEARLRCSPMKGHSHVYWYRQLPEEGLKFMVYLQKENIIDESGMPKERFSAEFPKEGPSILRIQQVVRGDSAAYFCASSLGHSGELFFGEGSRLTVL.

The V gene is TRBV19, the J gene TRBJ1-4; a weak D match, TRBD1 (6 bases). There are 15 residues in the CDR3. Deletions cut 3 bases from V and 5 bases from J, with 13 bases between. Per the germline V gene, CDR1 is LNHDA and CDR2 is SQIVND (reference sequence). CDR3 DNA sequence: TGTGCCAGTAGTATGGGGGCGGCTCCGAATGAAAAACTGTTTTTT. Its translation is CASSMGAAPNEKLFF.

The chain has TRBV5-1 and TRBJ1-2; D may be TRBD1 (5 bases). Germline CDR1 is SGHRS and CDR2 is YFSETQ. The CDR3 loop spans 12 amino acids. V dropped 5 bases and J dropped 8 bases, with 13 bases sitting between them. CDR3: CASRLGGNGYTF. CDR3 nucleotides: TGCGCCAGCAGACTGGGGGGGAACGGCTACACCTTC.

The count of this clone is one. The J gene is TRBJ1-2, the V gene TRBV5-4; D possibly corresponds to TRBD1 (5 bases). Germline CDR1 SGHNT, CDR2 YYREEE (reference sequence). The CDR3 contains 14 residues. Deletions cut 0 bases from V and 4 bases from J, with 10 bases between. The CDR3 is CASSLDRQGYGYTF. CDR3 DNA sequence: TGTGCCAGCAGCTTGGATCGCCAGGGCTATGGCTACACCTTC.

Points on this clone: One end of the junction is discordant with germline, which a read error may explain. The chain carries TRBV6-6 and TRBJ2-7; 12 bases line up with TRBD2. Germline lookup yields CDR1 MNHNY and CDR2 SVGAGI (reference sequence). The CDR3 covers 12 residues. DNA of the CDR3: TGTGCCAGCAGCTGGACTAGCGGGGCGTTATCGTTC. This sequence encodes CASSWTSGALSF.

The chain carries TRBV29-1 and TRBJ2-3; D possibly corresponds to TRBD2 (5 bases). CDR3 length: 15 amino acids. The V and J ends lost 0 bases and 2 bases respectively, with 12 bases between them. Germline V gene lookup returns CDR1 SQVTM and CDR2 ANQGSEA. DNA for the CDR3: TGCAGCGTTGAAGATTCCTACGGGAACACAGATACGCAGTATTTT. As protein: CSVEDSYGNTDTQYF.